This TCR beta chain was captured in a study of human T cells and chemical hapten exposure. This CDR3 has 11 residues. Trimming stripped 9 bases from V and 4 bases from J, with 9 bases between. Germline V gene sequence: CDR1 MDHEN, CDR2 SYDVKM. Described time point: patch test 2, 6 weeks after DPC sensitization. Indicated treatment: therapeutic diphenylcyclopropenone sensitization with weekly scalp DPC. TCRdb called the RACE reads again in MiXCR, with one record for every CDR3 protein. Found here are fewer than 150,000 distinct CDR3 sequences, 12% of them singletons; the top ten hold more than 1.1%. The sequencing used whole blood, collected in connection with sensitization to the hapten diphenylcyclopropenone (DPC). The TCR comes from a woman between 45 and 60 years old with alopecia areata. Some clones in this sample may be carry-over from other donors' samples. The rearrangement uses TRBV28 and TRBJ1-1, with D hard to call. The CDR3 nucleotides read TGTGCCAGTACGGGGAGCACTGAAGCTTTCTTT. Its translation: CASTGSTEAFF.